The table lists the clone carrying this T cell receptor (beta chain) with many counts. This sample is drawn from a study of T cell repertoires in cytomegalovirus infection. TCRdb ran MiXCR on the reads and lists one entry per CDR3 protein. The table records about 300,000 distinct CDR3 sequences, roughly 9.3% of them present only once. Between the trimmed V and J ends, which lost 4 bases and 5 bases, there was a span of 14 bases. CDR3 size: 13 residues. Germline V CDR1 and CDR2: DFQATT, SNEGSKA (reference sequence). Sequencing was done on a sample of PBMCs. This clonotype was obtained from a human donor in good health (CMV status not recorded). Some clones in this sample may be carry-over from other donors' samples. The genes are TRBV20-1 and TRBJ2-5; D not certain. CDR3 in DNA: TGCAGTGCTAACCTGCCCCCAACGGAGACCCAGTACTTC. This translates into CSANLPPTETQYF.